What follows describes a single TCR beta chain. Its target is not known. This specimen comes from a study of CD8 T cells in ankylosing spondylitis. Whole-study findings and limits: Disease-linked clones were reportedly significantly enriched in matched ankylosing spondylitis synovial fluid. A TCR beta motif of roughly eight highly homologous variants seemed to mark ankylosing spondylitis blood.

A single record per CDR3 protein comes from TCRdb applying MiXCR to the 5' RACE reads. This table holds about 130,000 distinct CDR3 sequences, about 6.5% found once. Sequencing input: blood, either unsorted or a sorted T cell fraction (not recorded which). The TCR was taken from a male donor with ankylosing spondylitis or in good health (not recorded which).

Here the CDR3 DNA reads TGTGCCAGCAGCCAAGTTGTCGGGAGGGCCTCCTACAATGAGCAGTTCTTC. Protein: CASSQVVGRASYNEQFF. J is TRBJ2-1 and V is TRBV3-1; TRBD2 aligns across 8 bases. The CDR3 length is 17 residues. The J segment lost 0 bases and the V segment lost 1 base, leaving 5 bases of the junction unmatched. Germline loops: CDR1 LGHDT, CDR2 YNNKEL (reference sequence).